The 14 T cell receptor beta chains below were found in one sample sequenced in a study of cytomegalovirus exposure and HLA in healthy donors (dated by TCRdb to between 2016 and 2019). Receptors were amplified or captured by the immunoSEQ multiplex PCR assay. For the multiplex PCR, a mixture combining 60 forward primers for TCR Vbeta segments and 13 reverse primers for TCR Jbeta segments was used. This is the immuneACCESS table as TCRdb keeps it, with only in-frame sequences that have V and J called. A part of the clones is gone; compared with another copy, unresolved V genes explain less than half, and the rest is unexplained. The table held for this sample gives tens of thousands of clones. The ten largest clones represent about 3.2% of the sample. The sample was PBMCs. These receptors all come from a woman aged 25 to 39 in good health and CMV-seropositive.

In DNA, the CDR3 is TGCGCCAGCAGCTCCTACAGGGGGCCTGAAGCTTTCTTT. Translated: CASSSYRGPEAFF. The gene calls are TRBV5-1 and TRBJ1-1; the match to TRBD1 covers 9 bases. CDR1 SGHRS and CDR2 YFSETQ come from the germline V gene. The trim removed 3 bases at V and 6 bases at J, leaving 3 bases unmatched. CDR3 length: 13 residues.

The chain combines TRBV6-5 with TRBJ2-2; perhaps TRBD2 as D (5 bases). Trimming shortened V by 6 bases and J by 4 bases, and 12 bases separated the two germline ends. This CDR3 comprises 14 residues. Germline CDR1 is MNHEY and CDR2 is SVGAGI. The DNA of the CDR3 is TGTGCCAGCAGGAGCGGTCCTTCCACCGGGGAGCTGTTTTTT. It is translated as CASRSGPSTGELFF.

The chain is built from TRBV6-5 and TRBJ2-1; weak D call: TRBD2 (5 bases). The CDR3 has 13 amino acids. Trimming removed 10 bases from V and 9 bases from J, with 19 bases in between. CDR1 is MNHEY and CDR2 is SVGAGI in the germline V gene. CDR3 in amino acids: CATSLGSLGEQFF. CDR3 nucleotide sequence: TGTGCCACCTCTTTAGGGAGCCTCGGTGAGCAGTTCTTC.

The CDR3 bases are TGTGCCAGCAGTGAAGCGCCCGAGGGTTTTGATGGCTACACCTTC. This sequence encodes CASSEAPEGFDGYTF. The chain couples TRBV6-1 to TRBJ1-2; D is ambiguous. Trimming left V 0 bases short and J 6 bases short, with 14 bases between. The CDR3 is 15 residues long. Germline V gives CDR1 MNHNS, CDR2 SASEGT.

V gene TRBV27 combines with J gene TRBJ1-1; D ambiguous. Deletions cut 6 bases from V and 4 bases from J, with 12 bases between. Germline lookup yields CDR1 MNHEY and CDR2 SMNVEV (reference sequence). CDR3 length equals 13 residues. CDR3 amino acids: CASRSGVGTEAFF. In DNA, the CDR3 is TGTGCCAGCAGGAGCGGGGTGGGCACTGAAGCTTTCTTT.

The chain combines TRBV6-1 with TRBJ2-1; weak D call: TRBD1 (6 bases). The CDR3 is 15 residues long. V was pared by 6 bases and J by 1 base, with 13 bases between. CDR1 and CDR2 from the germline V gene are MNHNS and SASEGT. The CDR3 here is CASSSSDSSYNEQFF. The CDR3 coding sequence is TGTGCCAGCAGCTCCTCGGACAGTTCCTACAATGAGCAGTTCTTC.

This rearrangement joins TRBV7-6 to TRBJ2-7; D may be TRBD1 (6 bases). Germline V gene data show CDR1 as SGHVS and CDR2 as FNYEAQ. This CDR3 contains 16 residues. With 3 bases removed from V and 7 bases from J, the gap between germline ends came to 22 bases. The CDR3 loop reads CASSFGFRDKPWEQYF. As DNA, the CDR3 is TGTGCCAGCAGCTTCGGGTTCCGGGACAAGCCGTGGGAGCAGTACTTC.

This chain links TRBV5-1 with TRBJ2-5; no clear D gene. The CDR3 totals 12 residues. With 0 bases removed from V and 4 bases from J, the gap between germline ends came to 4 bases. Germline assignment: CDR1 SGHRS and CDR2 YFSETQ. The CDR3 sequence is CASSLAGETQYF. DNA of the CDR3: TGCGCCAGCAGCTTGGCCGGAGAGACCCAGTACTTC.

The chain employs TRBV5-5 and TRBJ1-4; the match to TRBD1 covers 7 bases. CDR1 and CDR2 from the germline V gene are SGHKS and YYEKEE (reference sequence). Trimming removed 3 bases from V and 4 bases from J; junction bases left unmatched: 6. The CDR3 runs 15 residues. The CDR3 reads CASSYQGQINEKLFF. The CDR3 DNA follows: TGTGCCAGCAGCTACCAGGGACAGATTAATGAAAAACTGTTTTTT.

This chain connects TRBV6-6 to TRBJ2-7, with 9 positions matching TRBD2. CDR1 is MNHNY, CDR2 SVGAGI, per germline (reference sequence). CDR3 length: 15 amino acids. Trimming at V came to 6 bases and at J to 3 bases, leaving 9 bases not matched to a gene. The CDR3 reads CASSSAASGVYEQYF. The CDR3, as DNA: TGTGCCAGCAGCTCTGCGGCTAGCGGGGTCTACGAGCAGTACTTC.

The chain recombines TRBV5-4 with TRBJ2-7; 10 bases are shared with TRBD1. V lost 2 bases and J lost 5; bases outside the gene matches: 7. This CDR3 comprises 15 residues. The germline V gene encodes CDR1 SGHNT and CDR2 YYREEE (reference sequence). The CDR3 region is CASSFGGTGDHEQYF. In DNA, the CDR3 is TGTGCCAGCAGCTTTGGAGGGACAGGGGATCACGAGCAGTACTTC.

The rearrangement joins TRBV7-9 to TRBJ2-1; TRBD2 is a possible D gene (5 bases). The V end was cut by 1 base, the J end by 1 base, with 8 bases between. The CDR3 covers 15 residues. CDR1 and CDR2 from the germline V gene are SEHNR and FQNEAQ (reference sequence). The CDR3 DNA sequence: TGTGCCAGCAGCTTAGAACGGGGTTCCTACAATGAGCAGTTCTTC. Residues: CASSLERGSYNEQFF.

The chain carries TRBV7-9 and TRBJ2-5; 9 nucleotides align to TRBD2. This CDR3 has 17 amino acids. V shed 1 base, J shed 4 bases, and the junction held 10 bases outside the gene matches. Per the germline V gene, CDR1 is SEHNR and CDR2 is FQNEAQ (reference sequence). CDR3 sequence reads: CASSLGLAGRRPETQYF. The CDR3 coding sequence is TGTGCCAGCAGCTTAGGGCTAGCGGGGAGACGGCCAGAGACCCAGTACTTC.

CDR3 loop: CASSLFSGASYEQYF. CDR3 DNA sequence: TGTGCCAGCAGCTTGTTTAGCGGGGCCTCCTACGAGCAGTACTTC. This rearrangement joins TRBV5-5 to TRBJ2-7; 8 bases agree with TRBD2. V shed 1 base and J 0 bases; nucleotides not matched to a gene: 3. Germline V gene lookup returns CDR1 SGHKS and CDR2 YYEKEE (reference sequence). The CDR3 is 15 residues long.